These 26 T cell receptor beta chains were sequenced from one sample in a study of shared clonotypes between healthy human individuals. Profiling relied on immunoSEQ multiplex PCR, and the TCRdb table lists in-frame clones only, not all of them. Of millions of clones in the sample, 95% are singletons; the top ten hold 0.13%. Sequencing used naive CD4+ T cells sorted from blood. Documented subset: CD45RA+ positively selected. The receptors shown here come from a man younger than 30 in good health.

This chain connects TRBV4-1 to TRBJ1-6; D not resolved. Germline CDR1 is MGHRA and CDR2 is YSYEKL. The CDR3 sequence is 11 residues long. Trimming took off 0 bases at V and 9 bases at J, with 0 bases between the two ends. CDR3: CASSQDSPLHF. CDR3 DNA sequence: TGCGCCAGCAGCCAAGATTCACCCCTCCACTTT.

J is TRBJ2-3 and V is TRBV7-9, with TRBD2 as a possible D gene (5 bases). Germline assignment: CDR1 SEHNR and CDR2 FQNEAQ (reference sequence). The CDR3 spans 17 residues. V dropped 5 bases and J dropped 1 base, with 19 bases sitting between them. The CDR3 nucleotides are TGTGCCAGCAGCCTCCAAGAGCGACGGGGAGGCACAGATACGCAGTATTTT. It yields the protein CASSLQERRGGTDTQYF.

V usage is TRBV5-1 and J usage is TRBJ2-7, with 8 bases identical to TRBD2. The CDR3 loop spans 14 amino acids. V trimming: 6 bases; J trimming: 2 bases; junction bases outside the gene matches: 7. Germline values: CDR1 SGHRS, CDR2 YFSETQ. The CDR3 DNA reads TGCGCCAGCACTGGGGTAGCGGGGACCTACGAGCAGTACTTC. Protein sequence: CASTGVAGTYEQYF.

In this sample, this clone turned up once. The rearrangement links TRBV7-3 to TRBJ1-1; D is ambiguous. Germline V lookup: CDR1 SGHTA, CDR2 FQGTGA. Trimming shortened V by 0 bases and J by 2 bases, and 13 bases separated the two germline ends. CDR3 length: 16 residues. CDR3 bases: TGTGCCAGCAGCTTAACGGTAACGTCCTTAAACACTGAAGCTTTCTTT. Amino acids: CASSLTVTSLNTEAFF.

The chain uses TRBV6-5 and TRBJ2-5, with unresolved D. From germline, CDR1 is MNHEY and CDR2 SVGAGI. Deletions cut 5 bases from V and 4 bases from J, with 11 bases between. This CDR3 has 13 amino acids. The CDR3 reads CASSLRRTETQYF. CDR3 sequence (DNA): TGTGCCAGCAGTCTCCGAAGGACAGAGACCCAGTACTTC.

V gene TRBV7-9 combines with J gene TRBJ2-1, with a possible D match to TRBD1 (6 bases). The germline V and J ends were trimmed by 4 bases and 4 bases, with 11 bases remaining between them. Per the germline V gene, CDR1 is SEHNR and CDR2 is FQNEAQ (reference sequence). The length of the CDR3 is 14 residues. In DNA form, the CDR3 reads TGTGCCAGCAGCTACGGACAGTTATACAATGAGCAGTTCTTC. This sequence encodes CASSYGQLYNEQFF.

CDR3 loop: CASSLSWGAEEQYF. CDR3 DNA sequence: TGTGCCAGCAGCTTATCCTGGGGCGCAGAGGAGCAGTACTTC. The chain has TRBV7-9 and TRBJ2-7; perhaps TRBD1 as D (5 bases). Germline CDR1 and CDR2: SEHNR and FQNEAQ (reference sequence). The CDR3 contains 14 residues. Trimming removed 2 bases at V and 7 bases at J, with 15 bases between.

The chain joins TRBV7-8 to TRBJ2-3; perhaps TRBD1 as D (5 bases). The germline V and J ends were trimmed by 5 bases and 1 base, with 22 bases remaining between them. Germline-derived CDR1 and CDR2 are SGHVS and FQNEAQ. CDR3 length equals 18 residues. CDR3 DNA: TGTGCCAGCAGCCCCCCCCTAGGGCAGGCCAGGGGCACAGATACGCAGTATTTT. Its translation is CASSPPLGQARGTDTQYF.

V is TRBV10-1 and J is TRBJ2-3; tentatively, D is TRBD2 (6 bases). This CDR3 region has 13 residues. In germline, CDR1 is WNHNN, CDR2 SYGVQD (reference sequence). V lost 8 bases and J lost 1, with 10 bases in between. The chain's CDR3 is CASGEEGTDTQYF. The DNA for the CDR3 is TGCGCCAGCGGGGAGGAGGGCACAGATACGCAGTATTTT.

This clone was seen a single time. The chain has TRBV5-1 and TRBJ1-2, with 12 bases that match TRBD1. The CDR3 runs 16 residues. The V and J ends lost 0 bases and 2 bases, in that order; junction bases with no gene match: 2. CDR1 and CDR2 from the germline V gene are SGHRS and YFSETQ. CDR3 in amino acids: CASSLDGTGGNYGYTF. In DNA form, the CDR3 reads TGCGCCAGCAGCTTGGACGGGACAGGGGGCAACTATGGCTACACCTTC.

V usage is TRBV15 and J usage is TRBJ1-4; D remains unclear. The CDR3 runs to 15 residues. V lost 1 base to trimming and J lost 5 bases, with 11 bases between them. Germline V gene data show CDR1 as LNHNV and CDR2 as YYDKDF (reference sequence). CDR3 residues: CATSRVGDPNEKLFF. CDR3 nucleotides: TGTGCCACCAGCAGAGTAGGCGACCCCAATGAAAAACTGTTTTTT.

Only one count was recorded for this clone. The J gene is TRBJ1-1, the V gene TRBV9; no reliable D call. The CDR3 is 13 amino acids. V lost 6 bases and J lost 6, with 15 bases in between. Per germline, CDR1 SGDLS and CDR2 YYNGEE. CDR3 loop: CASTKSLASEAFF. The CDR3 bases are TGTGCCAGCACTAAAAGTCTGGCTTCTGAAGCTTTCTTT.

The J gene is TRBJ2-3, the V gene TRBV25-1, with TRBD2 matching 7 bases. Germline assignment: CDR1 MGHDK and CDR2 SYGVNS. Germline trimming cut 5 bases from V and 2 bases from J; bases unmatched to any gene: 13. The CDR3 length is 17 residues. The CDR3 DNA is TGTGCCAGCAGTACCTTCGGCGGGGGAGGGGACACAGATACGCAGTATTTT. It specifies CASSTFGGGGDTDTQYF. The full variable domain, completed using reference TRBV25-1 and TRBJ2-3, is EADIYQTPRYLVIGTGKKITLECSQTMGHDKMYWYQQDPGMELHLIHYSYGVNSTEKGDLSSESTVSRIRTEHFPLTLESARPSHTSQYLCASSTFGGGGDTDTQYFGPGTRLTVL.

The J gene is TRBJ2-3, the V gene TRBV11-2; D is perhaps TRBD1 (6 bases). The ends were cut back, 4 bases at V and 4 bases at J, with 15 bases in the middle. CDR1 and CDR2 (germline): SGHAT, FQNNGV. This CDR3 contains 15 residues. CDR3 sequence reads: CASSSGVGGPDTQYF. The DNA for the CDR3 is TGTGCCAGCAGCTCAGGGGTTGGTGGCCCAGATACGCAGTATTTT.

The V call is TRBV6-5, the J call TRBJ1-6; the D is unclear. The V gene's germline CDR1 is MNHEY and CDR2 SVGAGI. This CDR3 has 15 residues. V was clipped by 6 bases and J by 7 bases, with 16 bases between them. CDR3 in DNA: TGTGCCAGCAGACCACCCGGACTGCCCAATTCACCCCTCCACTTT. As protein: CASRPPGLPNSPLHF.

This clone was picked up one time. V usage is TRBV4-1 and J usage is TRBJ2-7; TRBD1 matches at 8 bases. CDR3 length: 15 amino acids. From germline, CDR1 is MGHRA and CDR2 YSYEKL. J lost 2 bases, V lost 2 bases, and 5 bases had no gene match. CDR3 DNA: TGCGCCAGCAGCCAACCGGACAGGGCCCCCTACGAGCAGTACTTC. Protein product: CASSQPDRAPYEQYF.

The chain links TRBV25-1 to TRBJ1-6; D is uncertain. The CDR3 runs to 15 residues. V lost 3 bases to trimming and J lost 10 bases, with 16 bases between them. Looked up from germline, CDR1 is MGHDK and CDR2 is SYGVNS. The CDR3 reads CASSDMVGTESPLHF. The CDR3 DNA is TGTGCCAGCAGTGACATGGTAGGTACGGAGTCACCCCTCCACTTT. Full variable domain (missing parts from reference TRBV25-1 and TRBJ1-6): EADIYQTPRYLVIGTGKKITLECSQTMGHDKMYWYQQDPGMELHLIHYSYGVNSTEKGDLSSESTVSRIRTEHFPLTLESARPSHTSQYLCASSDMVGTESPLHFGNGTRLTVT.

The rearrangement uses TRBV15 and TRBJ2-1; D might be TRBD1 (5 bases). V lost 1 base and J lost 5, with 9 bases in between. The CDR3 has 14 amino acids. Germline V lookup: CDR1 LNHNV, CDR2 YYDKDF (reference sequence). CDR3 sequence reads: CATSRGQLNNEQFF. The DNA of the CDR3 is TGTGCCACCAGCAGAGGACAGCTTAACAATGAGCAGTTCTTC. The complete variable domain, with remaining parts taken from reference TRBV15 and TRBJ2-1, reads DAMVIQNPRYQVTQFGKPVTLSCSQTLNHNVMYWYQQKSSQAPKLLFHYYDKDFNNEADTPDNFQSRRPNTSFCFLDIRSPGLGDTAMYLCATSRGQLNNEQFFGPGTRLTVL.

Here the CDR3 reads CASRVDGSGTEAFF. The CDR3 DNA reads TGTGCCAGCAGGGTGGACGGGAGCGGCACTGAAGCTTTCTTT. This rearrangement joins TRBV7-3 to TRBJ1-1; D is unresolved. Trimming took 6 bases from V and 4 from J, leaving 15 bases between them. Germline V gene lookup returns CDR1 SGHTA and CDR2 FQGTGA. The CDR3 has 14 amino acids.

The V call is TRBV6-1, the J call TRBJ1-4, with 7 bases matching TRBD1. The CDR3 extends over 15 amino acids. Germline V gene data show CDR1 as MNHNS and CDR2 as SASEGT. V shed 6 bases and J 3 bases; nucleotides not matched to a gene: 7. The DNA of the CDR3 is TGTGCCAGCAGCAGGGGGGTCTCGGCTAATGAAAAACTGTTTTTT. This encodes CASSRGVSANEKLFF.

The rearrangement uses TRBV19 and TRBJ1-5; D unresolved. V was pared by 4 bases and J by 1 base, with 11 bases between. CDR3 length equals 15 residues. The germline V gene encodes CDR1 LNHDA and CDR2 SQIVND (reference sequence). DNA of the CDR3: TGTGCCAGTAGTAGGGGAAAAGCGAGCAATCAGCCCCAGCATTTT. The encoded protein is CASSRGKASNQPQHF.

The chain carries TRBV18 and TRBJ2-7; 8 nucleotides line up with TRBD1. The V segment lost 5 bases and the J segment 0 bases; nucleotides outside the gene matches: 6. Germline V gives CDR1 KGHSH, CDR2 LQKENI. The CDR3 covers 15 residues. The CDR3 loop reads CASSATGADSYEQYF. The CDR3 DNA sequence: TGTGCCAGCTCAGCGACAGGGGCCGACTCCTACGAGCAGTACTTC.

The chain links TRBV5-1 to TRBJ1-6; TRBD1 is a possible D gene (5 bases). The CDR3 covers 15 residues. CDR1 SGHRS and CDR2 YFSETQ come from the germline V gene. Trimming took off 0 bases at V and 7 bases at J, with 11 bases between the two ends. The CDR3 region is CASSLGGAPNSPLHF. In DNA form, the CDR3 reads TGCGCCAGCAGCTTGGGTGGGGCGCCAAATTCACCCCTCCACTTT.

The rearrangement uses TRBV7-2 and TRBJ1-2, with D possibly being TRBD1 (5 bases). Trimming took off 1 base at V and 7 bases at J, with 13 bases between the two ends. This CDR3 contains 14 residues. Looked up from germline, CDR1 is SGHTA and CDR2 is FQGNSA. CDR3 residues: CASSLEAGTVGYTF. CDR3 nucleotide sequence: TGTGCCAGCAGCTTAGAAGCAGGGACCGTTGGCTACACCTTC.

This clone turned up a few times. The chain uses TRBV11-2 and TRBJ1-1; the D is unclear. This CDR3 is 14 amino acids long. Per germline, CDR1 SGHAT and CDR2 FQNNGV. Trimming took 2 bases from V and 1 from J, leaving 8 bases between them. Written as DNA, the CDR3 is TGTGCCAGCAGCTTATTGTGGGGGAACACTGAAGCTTTCTTT. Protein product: CASSLLWGNTEAFF.

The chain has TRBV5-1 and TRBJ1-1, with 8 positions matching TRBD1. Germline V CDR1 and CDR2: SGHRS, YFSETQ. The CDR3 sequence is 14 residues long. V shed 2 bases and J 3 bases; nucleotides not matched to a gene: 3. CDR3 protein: CASSFSGGYTEAFF. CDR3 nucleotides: TGCGCCAGCAGCTTCTCAGGGGGCTACACTGAAGCTTTCTTT. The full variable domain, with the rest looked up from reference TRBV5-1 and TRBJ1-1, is KAGVTQTPRYLIKTRGQQVTLSCSPISGHRSVSWYQQTPGQGLQFLFEYFSETQRNKGNFPGRFSGRQFSNSRSEMNVSTLELGDSALYLCASSFSGGYTEAFFGQGTRLTVV.